A few counts support the clone carrying this T cell receptor (beta chain). TCRdb itself ran the RT-PCR reads through MiXCR, one entry per CDR3 protein. In the table there are roughly 650,000 distinct CDR3 sequences, around 16% of which are singletons. These data originate in a study of response to subunit inactivated influenza vaccine. Germline values: CDR1 SQVTM, CDR2 ANQGSEA. This CDR3 comprises 14 residues. The germline V and J ends were trimmed by 1 base and 4 bases, with 10 bases remaining between them. The chain carries TRBV29-1 and TRBJ1-4; D unclear. Material: PBMCs from blood, obtained roughly 12 days after vaccination. This TCR was sampled from a man aged 50-59 years who received an inactivated influenza vaccine. CDR3 loop: CSVEVEGSNEKLFF. The CDR3 nucleotides read TGCAGCGTTGAAGTAGAAGGGAGTAATGAAAAACTGTTTTTT. The full variable domain, in which reference TRBV29-1 and TRBJ1-4 provide the parts outside the CDR3, is SAVISQKPSRDICQRGTSLTIQCQVDSQVTMMFWYRQQPGQSLTLIATANQGSEATYESGFVIDKFPISRPNLTFSTLTVSNMSPEDSSIYLCSVEVEGSNEKLFFGSGTQLSVL.